This passage covers 32 T cell receptor beta chains from one sample sequenced in a study of shared clonotypes between healthy human individuals. Libraries were prepared by immunoSEQ multiplex PCR; TCRdb keeps only in-frame clonotypes and omits some of them. The table has approximately 500,000 clones, approximately 81% seen once. Sequenced: PBMCs. These receptors all stem from a middle-aged woman in good health. Some clones in this sample may be carry-over from other donors' samples.

Turning to this clone: A far larger clone is just one base off, so this is likely a read error. Other DNA sequences in this sample translate to the same CDR3. The rearrangement joins TRBV2 to TRBJ2-7; TRBD2 matches at 11 bases. Germline V lookup: CDR1 SNHLY, CDR2 FYNNEI. The CDR3 totals 14 residues. CDR3 amino acids: CASMGGLAANEQYF. CDR3 nucleotide sequence: TGTGCTAGCATGGGGGGACTAGCGGCAAACGAGCAGTACTTC.

The rearrangement uses TRBV18 and TRBJ2-7, with TRBD1 matching over 10 bases. Germline lookup yields CDR1 KGHSH and CDR2 LQKENI. Losses at the gene ends were 8 bases for V and 5 bases for J; bases not matched to a gene: 12. CDR3 length equals 15 residues. CDR3 DNA: TGTGCCAGCGCGCTGGGGGACAGGGGTTTTGACGAGCAGTACTTC. Amino acids: CASALGDRGFDEQYF.

The V call is TRBV30, the J call TRBJ1-1; D gene uncertain. The CDR3 runs 17 residues. V lost 4 bases, J lost 0 bases, and 21 bases lay in between. The germline CDR1 and CDR2 sequences are GTSNPN and SVGIG (reference sequence). CDR3 amino acids: CAWNRGSTSPMNTEAFF. CDR3 in DNA: TGTGCCTGGAACCGGGGAAGCACATCCCCTATGAACACTGAAGCTTTCTTT. Drawing the rest from reference TRBV30 and TRBJ1-1, the complete variable domain is SQTIHQWPATLVQPVGSPLSLECTVEGTSNPNLYWYRQAAGRGLQLLFYSVGIGQISSEVPQNLSASRPQDRQFILSSKKLLLSDSGFYLCAWNRGSTSPMNTEAFFGQGTRLTVV.

A word on this clone: A clone one base away is much larger, so this may be a read error. V is TRBV7-2 and J is TRBJ2-1, with 9 bases matching TRBD2. Trimming took 5 bases from V and 7 from J; bases not matched to a gene: 18. The CDR3 sequence is 18 residues long. CDR1 is SGHTA, CDR2 FQGNSA, per germline. The CDR3 here is CASSRPPWASGNRNEQFF. DNA of the CDR3: TGTGCCAGCAGCCGCCCTCCGTGGGCTAGCGGGAATAGAAATGAGCAGTTCTTC.

CDR3 loop: CASSSPTQGRGGYTF. CDR3 bases: TGTGCCAGCAGTAGCCCCACGCAGGGGCGGGGAGGCTACACCTTC. This chain links TRBV6-5 with TRBJ1-2; possible D gene TRBD1, 6 bases. This CDR3 is 15 amino acids long. Per the germline V gene, CDR1 is MNHEY and CDR2 is SVGAGI. V was pared by 5 bases and J by 8 bases, with 21 bases between.

This chain joins TRBV6-1 and TRBJ2-2; maybe TRBD2 (6 bases). The CDR3 sequence is 14 residues long. Trimming removed 5 bases at V and 2 bases at J, with 9 bases between. Germline V gene sequence: CDR1 MNHNS, CDR2 SASEGT. The CDR3: CASSFSGNTGELFF. The CDR3 nucleotides are TGTGCCAGCAGTTTTAGCGGTAACACCGGGGAGCTGTTTTTT.

On this clone itself: A far larger clone is just one base off, so this is likely a read error. The chain links TRBV6-5 to TRBJ1-1; D perhaps matches TRBD1 (5 bases). The germline V gene has CDR1 MNHEY and CDR2 SVGAGI. This CDR3 has 15 amino acids. For the CDR3, the DNA is TGTGCCAGCAGTTACTCAACGGGGCGTGTCTCTGAAGCTCTCTTT. This gives the protein CASSYSTGRVSEALF.

The rearrangement joins TRBV29-1 to TRBJ2-3, with D maybe TRBD1 (5 bases). This CDR3 contains 16 residues. Germline V lookup: CDR1 SQVTM, CDR2 ANQGSEA. The V end was cut by 7 bases, the J end by 1 base, with 21 bases between. CDR3 sequence reads: CSAGRYRIGGTDTQYF. In DNA form, the CDR3 reads TGCAGCGCCGGACGGTACAGGATAGGAGGCACAGATACGCAGTATTTT.

On this clone itself: A single base is all that separates this from a far larger clone, so a read error is likely. In the same sample, other DNA sequences code for this CDR3. This chain links TRBV30 with TRBJ1-2; 7 bases line up with TRBD1. Germline CDR1 and CDR2: GTSNPN and SVGIG (reference sequence). The CDR3 contains 15 residues. V lost 3 bases, J lost 3 bases, and 10 bases stayed unmatched. DNA of the CDR3: TGTGCCTGGAGCCGAGACAGGGATGGGGACTATGGCTACACCTTC. This translates into CAWSRDRDGDYGYTF.

The chain employs TRBV5-6 and TRBJ2-3; tentative D call: TRBD1 (5 bases). This CDR3 is 14 amino acids long. Trimming pared 0 bases from V and 3 bases from J, leaving 8 bases between. Germline CDR1 SGHDT, CDR2 YYEEEE. The CDR3 is CASSLARVTDTQYF. The CDR3, as DNA: TGTGCCAGCAGCTTGGCCAGGGTAACAGATACGCAGTATTTT.

This clone was observed once. The chain links TRBV11-3 to TRBJ2-3, with TRBD1 identical over 8 bases. CDR1 and CDR2 (germline): SGHNT, YENEEA. With 6 bases clipped from V and 0 bases from J, the junction kept 8 bases outside the gene matches. CDR3 length: 16 amino acids. CDR3 sequence (DNA): TGTGCCAGCAGTAAGGGACAGGTACCTAGCACAGATACGCAGTATTTT. Its protein product is CASSKGQVPSTDTQYF.

Notes on this clone: This sequence is one base from a far larger clone and is likely a read error. The gene calls are TRBV2 and TRBJ1-4; D unclear. V lost 10 bases and J 3 bases, leaving 15 bases between the germline ends. This CDR3 comprises 14 residues. Germline assignment: CDR1 SNHLY and CDR2 FYNNEI. The CDR3 spells CATAFGQSNEKLFF. The CDR3 nucleotides read TGTGCCACGGCTTTTGGGCAGTCTAATGAAAAACTGTTTTTT.

The V and J genes are TRBV7-3 and TRBJ2-3, with D uncertain. CDR3 size: 13 residues. Trimming pared 2 bases from V and 4 bases from J, leaving 7 bases between. Germline-derived CDR1 and CDR2 are SGHTA and FQGTGA. CDR3 region: CASSLASPDTQYF. In DNA, the CDR3 is TGTGCCAGCAGCTTAGCTTCGCCAGATACGCAGTATTTT.

About this clone itself: A far larger clone differs by one base, so this is likely a read error. This likely comes from a read error, as the CDR3 has no conserved phenylalanine or tryptophan at its end. V gene TRBV28 combines with J gene TRBJ2-7; no clear D gene. CDR1 and CDR2 from the germline V gene are MDHEN and SYDVKM. The CDR3 runs to 15 residues. V dropped 4 bases and J dropped 4 bases, with 17 bases sitting between them. CDR3 residues: CASSSDGLRPYEQYL. In DNA form, the CDR3 reads TGTGCCAGCAGTTCCGACGGGCTTAGGCCTTACGAGCAGTACTTA.

This clone was seen many times. The chain links TRBV28 to TRBJ1-5, with no clear D. V lost 2 bases, J lost 2 bases, and 16 bases lay in between. The CDR3 contains 17 residues. Germline CDR1 and CDR2: MDHEN and SYDVKM. CDR3 region: CASSLTLGLTGNQPQHF. The CDR3 nucleotides are TGTGCCAGCAGTTTAACTTTGGGGTTAACGGGCAATCAGCCCCAGCATTTT. The variable domain in full, with the rest retrieved from reference TRBV28 and TRBJ1-5, is DVKVTQSSRYLVKRTGEKVFLECVQDMDHENMFWYRQDPGLGLRLIYFSYDVKMKEKGDIPEGYSVSREKKERFSLILESASTNQTSMYLCASSLTLGLTGNQPQHFGDGTRLSIL.

The J gene is TRBJ2-7, the V gene TRBV7-9; 9 bases line up with TRBD2. Per germline, CDR1 SEHNR and CDR2 FQNEAQ (reference sequence). The length of the CDR3 is 18 residues. The ends lost 5 bases at V and 2 bases at J; junction bases unmatched: 16. The CDR3 region has the DNA TGTGCCAGCAGCAGAACTAGCGGGCCTCCCTCCGTCGCCTACGAGCAGTACTTC. It codes for CASSRTSGPPSVAYEQYF.

V and J are TRBV19 and TRBJ1-4, with 8 positions matching TRBD1. Unmatched junction bases numbered 9, after V lost 3 bases and J lost 6 bases. Germline V lookup: CDR1 LNHDA, CDR2 SQIVND (reference sequence). The CDR3 runs 16 residues. CDR3 region: CASSMSPGGRDEKLFF. The DNA for the CDR3 is TGTGCCAGTAGTATGAGTCCAGGGGGCAGAGATGAAAAACTGTTTTTT.

Turning to this clone: Since a far larger clone is one base different, this is likely a read error. The CDR3 reads CSVDKEGIRITEAFF. For the CDR3, the DNA is TGCAGCGTTGATAAAGAAGGGATTAGGATCACTGAAGCTTTCTTT. The chain is built from TRBV29-1 and TRBJ1-1; D is ambiguous. The germline gives CDR1 SQVTM, CDR2 ANQGSEA. The CDR3 runs to 15 residues. V was clipped by 3 bases and J by 4 bases, with 18 bases between them.

The chain employs TRBV30 and TRBJ2-7; 9 nucleotides line up with TRBD1. This CDR3 comprises 12 residues. In germline, CDR1 is GTSNPN, CDR2 SVGIG (reference sequence). V lost 5 bases to trimming and J lost 6 bases; unmatched junction nucleotides: 5. CDR3 residues: CAWSRDRVEQYF. DNA for the CDR3: TGTGCCTGGTCCCGGGACAGGGTCGAGCAGTACTTC. Supplemented by reference TRBV30 and TRBJ2-7, the full variable domain reads SQTIHQWPATLVQPVGSPLSLECTVEGTSNPNLYWYRQAAGRGLQLLFYSVGIGQISSEVPQNLSASRPQDRQFILSSKKLLLSDSGFYLCAWSRDRVEQYFGPGTRLTVT.

This clone came up many times. The chain has TRBV7-2 and TRBJ1-1; a possible D gene is TRBD1 (5 bases). Germline V gene sequence: CDR1 SGHTA, CDR2 FQGNSA. The CDR3 consists of 15 residues. V dropped 4 bases and J dropped 6 bases, with 18 bases sitting between them. In DNA form, the CDR3 reads TGTGCCAGCAGCTCCGGAGGGGTGTTGCGCGCTGAAGCTTTCTTT. Residues: CASSSGGVLRAEAFF.

The J gene is TRBJ1-2, the V gene TRBV7-8; tentatively, D is TRBD1 (5 bases). CDR1 SGHVS and CDR2 FQNEAQ come from the germline V gene. The CDR3 is made up of 15 amino acids. V lost 1 base to trimming and J lost 5 bases, with 14 bases between them. Here the CDR3 DNA reads TGTGCCAGCAGCTTAGGGCGTCGGGGGGGGTATGGCTACACCTTC. Translation: CASSLGRRGGYGYTF.

This rearrangement joins TRBV15 to TRBJ2-3; no definite D call. Germline V gives CDR1 LNHNV, CDR2 YYDKDF (reference sequence). Trimming took 5 bases from V and 1 from J, leaving 10 bases between them. This CDR3 contains 14 residues. The CDR3 protein is CATSSPRGTDTQYF. DNA of the CDR3: TGTGCCACCAGCTCCCCCCGGGGCACAGATACGCAGTATTTT.

The chain couples TRBV13 to TRBJ1-2, with D tentatively TRBD1 (6 bases). V gave up 2 bases and J gave up 6 bases, with 16 bases separating them. There are 15 residues in the CDR3. Germline assignment: CDR1 PRHDT and CDR2 FYEKMQ (reference sequence). CDR3 sequence: CASSLLKQGADGYTF. The CDR3 nucleotides are TGTGCCAGCAGCTTACTGAAACAGGGTGCGGATGGCTACACCTTC. Supplemented by reference TRBV13 and TRBJ1-2, the full variable domain reads AAGVIQSPRHLIKEKRETATLKCYPIPRHDTVYWYQQGPGQDPQFLISFYEKMQSDKGSIPDRFSAQQFSDYHSELNMSSLELGDSALYFCASSLLKQGADGYTFGSGTRLTVV.

The rearrangement uses TRBV5-1 and TRBJ2-1, with 9 nucleotides matching TRBD2. V dropped 0 bases and J dropped 0; count of bases not matched to a gene: 7. Germline CDR1 is SGHRS and CDR2 is YFSETQ. CDR3 size: 18 residues. DNA of the CDR3: TGCGCCAGCAGCTTGGCCGAGACTAGCGGCAGCTCCTACAATGAGCAGTTCTTC. Encoded protein: CASSLAETSGSSYNEQFF.

The chain is built from TRBV7-3 and TRBJ2-1; the match to TRBD1 covers 7 bases. Germline V lookup: CDR1 SGHTA, CDR2 FQGTGA. This CDR3 contains 16 residues. V was clipped by 5 bases and J by 0 bases; unmatched bases: 7. CDR3 residues: CASSRRGQISYNEQFF. In DNA form, the CDR3 reads TGTGCCAGCAGCCGCCGGGGACAGATCTCCTACAATGAGCAGTTCTTC.

The chain carries TRBV7-2 and TRBJ2-5; D remains ambiguous. Germline V gene sequence: CDR1 SGHTA, CDR2 FQGNSA. Trimming shortened V by 2 bases and J by 5 bases, and 6 bases separated the two germline ends. The CDR3 runs to 12 residues. The CDR3 DNA follows: TGTGCCAGCAGCTTACGACGGGAGACCCAGTACTTC. Protein sequence: CASSLRRETQYF.

The chain carries TRBV2 and TRBJ2-7; D is perhaps TRBD2 (6 bases). The CDR3 contains 14 residues. V was shortened by 7 bases and J by 1 base, with 14 bases between the two germline ends. CDR1 is SNHLY and CDR2 is FYNNEI in the germline V gene. The chain's CDR3 is CASTLRDLSYEQYF. The CDR3 nucleotides read TGTGCCAGCACCCTCCGGGACTTATCCTACGAGCAGTACTTC.

This clone has ten or more counts. V gene TRBV5-1 combines with J gene TRBJ2-1, with 9 bases lining up with TRBD2. V lost 4 bases to trimming and J lost 9 bases; unmatched junction nucleotides: 8. Per germline, CDR1 SGHRS and CDR2 YFSETQ. The CDR3 is made up of 14 amino acids. The CDR3 DNA sequence: TGCGCCAGCAGCGTAGCGGGAGACGGGGTTGAGCAGTTCTTC. This translates into CASSVAGDGVEQFF.

The rearrangement uses TRBV2 and TRBJ1-2; no clear D. This CDR3 has 14 amino acids. V gave up 1 base and J gave up 2 bases, with 8 bases separating them. Germline CDR1 and CDR2: SNHLY and FYNNEI. The CDR3 DNA sequence: TGTGCCAGCAGTGAAGACAGAGCAAACTATGGCTACACCTTC. Its translation: CASSEDRANYGYTF.

A word on this clone: Other DNA sequences in this sample translate to the same CDR3. Here the CDR3 reads CASSLGPNTEAFF. The CDR3 DNA follows: TGTGCCAGCAGCTTAGGGCCGAACACTGAAGCTTTCTTT. V gene TRBV11-3 combines with J gene TRBJ1-1; D is undetermined. This CDR3 is built from 13 residues. V was shortened by 1 base and J by 1 base, with 4 bases between the two germline ends. The germline V gene encodes CDR1 SGHNT and CDR2 YENEEA.

The chain is built from TRBV2 and TRBJ1-2; D ambiguous. V lost 6 bases, J lost 7 bases, and 9 bases lay in between. The CDR3 is made up of 11 amino acids. CDR1 is SNHLY and CDR2 is FYNNEI in the germline V gene. The CDR3 bases are TGTGCCAGCAGCCCCATTATTGGCTACACCTTC. Its translation is CASSPIIGYTF. The whole variable domain, filled in from reference TRBV2 and TRBJ1-2, reads EPEVTQTPSHQVTQMGQEVILRCVPISNHLYFYWYRQILGQKVEFLVSFYNNEISEKSEIFDDQFSVERPDGSNFTLKIRSTKLEDSAMYFCASSPIIGYTFGSGTRLTVV.

This clone showed up just a few times. V is TRBV4-2 and J is TRBJ2-5, with no clear D. CDR1 LGHNA and CDR2 YNFKEQ come from the germline V gene. Trimming took off 1 base at V and 2 bases at J, with 8 bases between the two ends. The CDR3 is made up of 14 amino acids. This CDR3 is CASSQGTEQETQYF. CDR3 DNA sequence: TGTGCCAGCAGCCAAGGGACGGAGCAAGAGACCCAGTACTTC.